These T cell receptor beta chains were read from a single sample in a study of blood T cell repertoires in COVID-19. TCRdb's table, derived via immunoSEQ multiplex PCR, lists solely in-frame clones and lacks some. Here the sample spans about 150,000 clones, around 80% being singletons. Sequencing used peripheral blood. Every receptor here comes from a woman aged 45-65 years with acute or convalescent COVID-19. CDR3s include the opening cysteine and the closing phenylalanine or tryptophan. The D gene is left open where the match is weak. Clone size, where shown, is once, few, many, or a class for clones that have expanded.

D	J	size	V	DNA	CDR3
TRBD1	TRBJ2-3	.	TRBV11-3	TGTGCCAGCAGCAGGGACAGCCGCACAGATACGCAGTATTTT	CASSRDSRTDTQYF
.	TRBJ2-3	.	TRBV4-3	TGCGCCAGCAGCCAAGAAGGGGGAGGGGTTCCAGATACGCAGTATTTT	CASSQEGGGVPDTQYF
.	TRBJ2-3	once	TRBV6-5	TGTGCCAGCAGTTACACGGCACAGGGTTTCGCAGATACGCAGTATTTT	CASSYTAQGFADTQYF
.	TRBJ1-3	once	TRBV28	TGTGCCAGCAGTTTATCCAGGTTCTTCTCTGGAAACACCATATATTTT	CASSLSRFFSGNTIYF
.	TRBJ1-2	.	TRBV28	TGTGCCAGCAGGTGGCAGGGAAACTATGGCTACACCTTC	CASRWQGNYGYTF
.	TRBJ2-4	.	TRBV7-5	TGTGCCAGAAGCCCTCCGACGGGAGGGCCTCAAAGAGCCAAAAACATTCAGTACTTC	CARSPPTGGPQRAKNIQYF
.	TRBJ2-4	.	TRBV3-1/TRBV3-2	TGTGCCAGCAGCCAAGTACCAAGCAAAGCCAAAAACATTCAGTACTTC	CASSQVPSKAKNIQYF
.	TRBJ2-7	.	TRBV25-1	TGTGCCAGCAGTGACGGACTGTTCGCCTACGAGCAGTACTTC	CASSDGLFAYEQYF
TRBD1	TRBJ1-6	.	TRBV27	TGTGCCAGCAGTTTACAGGGGGTGATTTCACCCCTCCACTTT	CASSLQGVISPLHF
TRBD2	TRBJ2-7	.	TRBV5-1	TGCGCCAGCAGCCCAAGACTAGCGGGAGCGACTTTCTACGAGCAGTACTTC	CASSPRLAGATFYEQYF
.	TRBJ2-5	.	TRBV19	TGTGCCAGTAGTGGCCAGGGTGAAGCAGGGACCCAGTACTTC	CASSGQGEAGTQYF
.	TRBJ1-5	few	TRBV5-5	TGTGCCAGCAGCTTGGAGGGACACCACAATCAGCCCCAGCATTTT	CASSLEGHHNQPQHF
TRBD2	TRBJ2-1	.	TRBV29-1	TGCAGCGCCAAAGCAGAGACGGGACTAGCGCTTGATGAGCAGTTCTTC	CSAKAETGLALDEQFF
TRBD2	TRBJ2-1	.	TRBV6-4	TGTGCCAGCAGTGACTCGGGAGGGTCGGGCGGAAGAAAGTTCTTC	CASSDSGGSGGRKFF
.	TRBJ1-6	.	TRBV6-5	TGTGCCAGCACGCAGACGGGGGGGAGGGGATCACCCCTCCACTTT	CASTQTGGRGSPLHF
.	TRBJ2-3	few	TRBV19	TGTGCCAGCCGAGGGGGTACGCAGTATTTT	CASRGGTQYF
.	TRBJ2-2	.	TRBV24-1	TGTGCCACCAGTGATCCAGGGAAGAACACCGGGGAGCTGTTTTTT	CATSDPGKNTGELFF
.	TRBJ1-2	.	TRBV6-5	TGTGCCAGCCGCCAACAAGGTGGGACTTATGGCTACACCTTC	CASRQQGGTYGYTF
TRBD2	TRBJ2-3	.	TRBV13	TGTGCCAGCAGCCGTGAGTCTAGCGGGGGACTAGATACGCAGTATTTT	CASSRESSGGLDTQYF
.	TRBJ1-6	.	TRBV28	TGTGCCAGCAGTTGGAGAGACAGACCAAATTCACCCCTCCACTTT	CASSWRDRPNSPLHF
.	TRBJ2-1	.	TRBV7-2	TGTGCCAGCAGCGTCGGGACTTACTTCTACAATGAGCAGTTCTTC	CASSVGTYFYNEQFF
.	TRBJ2-7	.	TRBV6-5	TGTGCCAGCACAGACAGGAGCTCCTACGAGCAGTACTTC	CASTDRSSYEQYF
.	TRBJ1-1	few	TRBV5-4	TGTGCCAGCAGCTTTAAAACCGGTGGCACTGAAGCTTTCTTT	CASSFKTGGTEAFF
TRBD1	TRBJ2-3	.	TRBV27	TGTGCCAGCAGGAGACAGGGTCGGTCAGATACGCAGTATTTT	CASRRQGRSDTQYF
.	TRBJ2-1	.	TRBV10-3	TGTGCCATCACGGAGGCCGATTCTTACAATGAGCAGTTCTTC	CAITEADSYNEQFF
.	TRBJ2-3	.	TRBV28	TGTGCCAGCAGTTTCCAGGGCACAGATACGCAGTATTTT	CASSFQGTDTQYF
TRBD2	TRBJ2-1	.	TRBV12-3/TRBV12-4	TGTGCCAGCATGGGGCGGGGGAACAATGAGCAGTTCTTC	CASMGRGNNEQFF
TRBD1	TRBJ2-2	.	TRBV5-4	TGTGCCAGCGCACCTGGGCAGGGGGACACCGGGGAGCTGTTTTTT	CASAPGQGDTGELFF
TRBD1	TRBJ1-5	.	TRBV7-9	TGTGCCAGCAGCTTGGAGACAGGGACCAGCAATCAGCCCCAGCATTTT	CASSLETGTSNQPQHF
TRBD1	TRBJ1-5	.	TRBV2	TGTGCCAGCAGTGAAGGCCAGGACAGGGGTTTCCTTATCAATCAGCCCCAGCATTTT	CASSEGQDRGFLINQPQHF
.	TRBJ2-7	.	TRBV6-5	TGTGCCAGCAGTAAGGGGCAGGGGTACGAGCAGTACTTC	CASSKGQGYEQYF
TRBD1	TRBJ1-5	.	TRBV2	TGTGCCAGTCGGGACAGCCGCAATCAGCCCCAGCATTTT	CASRDSRNQPQHF
.	TRBJ1-3	.	TRBV9	TGTGCCAGCAGCCCAGGACTCTCTGGAAACACCATATATTTT	CASSPGLSGNTIYF
TRBD2	TRBJ2-7	.	TRBV2	TGTGCCAGCAGTTCTGAGACTAGCGGGAGAATCTCCTACGAGCAGTACTTC	CASSSETSGRISYEQYF
.	TRBJ1-2	.	TRBV7-9	TGTGCCAGCAGCTTATCCGGAGGTGGCTACACCTTC	CASSLSGGGYTF
TRBD1	TRBJ1-2	.	TRBV7-9	TGTGCCAGCAGCTTAGTTCGGACAGGGAGAGGCTACACCTTC	CASSLVRTGRGYTF
.	TRBJ1-2	.	TRBV6-5	TGTGCCAGCAGTTTGAGCAGGGAAGTGCGGGGCTACACCTTC	CASSLSREVRGYTF
TRBD1	TRBJ2-7	.	TRBV7-2	TGTGCCAGCAGCCGTTCGACAGGGGTTTCGTCGAGAGAGCAGTACTTC	CASSRSTGVSSREQYF
.	TRBJ2-1	few	TRBV10-2	TGCGCCAGCAGTGAGTCCCCGCGTAGCACCTACAATGAGCAGTTCTTC	CASSESPRSTYNEQFF
TRBD1	TRBJ2-5	.	TRBV28	TGTGCCAGCAAGACAGGGGTAGAGACCCAGTACTTC	CASKTGVETQYF
TRBD1	TRBJ2-7	.	TRBV5-1	TGCGCCAGCAGCTCGGGGACAGGGAGCTACGAGCAGTACTTC	CASSSGTGSYEQYF
TRBD1	TRBJ2-7	.	TRBV7-2	TGTGCCAGCAGCTTTGTTAGGGGGCAAGAGCAGTACTTC	CASSFVRGQEQYF
TRBD1	TRBJ1-2	.	TRBV9	TGTGCCAGCAGCCCAGAGGGGACAGGATCATATGGCTACACCTTC	CASSPEGTGSYGYTF
.	TRBJ2-1	.	TRBV9	TGTGCCAGCAGCGTAGCAGTTTACAATGAGCAGTTCTTC	CASSVAVYNEQFF